This TCR beta chain was sequenced in a study of cytomegalovirus exposure and HLA in healthy donors. Primers included in the PCR were 60 Vbeta and 13 Jbeta primers. This table comes from immunoSEQ multiplex PCR, and its TCRdb copy is limited to in-frame clones, with some not included. Of 110,000 to 150,000 clones listed, about 74% are singletons. Findings of the study overall: Most observed TCR sequences were rare, whereas some public TCRs were detected in many donors. Versus the approximately 700-donor mean, an Asian-associated ancestry cluster reportedly showed fewer N-insertions in a later analysis.

Turning to this clone: Its antigen is unidentified.

This CDR3 has 17 amino acids. Unmatched junction bases numbered 5, after V lost 1 base and J lost 3 bases. The germline V gene has CDR1 PRHDT and CDR2 FYEKMQ (reference sequence). The receptor's source is a man aged 18-30 years in good health and CMV-seropositive. V gene TRBV13 combines with J gene TRBJ2-5; the match to TRBD2 covers 13 bases. The specimen was PBMCs. The CDR3 bases are TGTGCCAGCAGCTTAGAAGTGGGACTAGCGGGAAAAGAGACCCAGTACTTC. Amino acids: CASSLEVGLAGKETQYF.